This record looks at one T cell receptor (beta chain) sequence and its context. No antigen is known for it. V dropped 1 base and J dropped 4 bases, with 10 bases sitting between them. The CDR3 sequence is 14 residues long. The data were obtained in a study of T cells in Graves' hyperthyroidism and ophthalmopathy. Overall study findings and caveats: Most thyroid clonotypes expanded above 0.001 were also detected in blood. A 13 V-J model separated ophthalmopathy from stable hyperthyroidism.

Authors of the study amplified TCR beta CDR3 regions from RNA transcripts. During a first-round RT-PCR of the TCR CDR3, the HTBI primer set was used. MiXCR was run by TCRdb on the multiplex PCR reads, yielding one entry per CDR3 protein. The repertoire holds 750,000 to 950,000 distinct CDR3 sequences, with around 39% as singletons. This sequence joins TRBV12-3 or TRBV12-4 and TRBJ1-1; no clear D. This receptor was identified in a man aged 18 to 30 with Graves' hyperthyroidism. Specimen: blood. The CDR3, as DNA: TGTGCCAGCAGTTTAGGGGTTATATCCACTGAAGCTTTCTTT. Its translation: CASSLGVISTEAFF.